Here is one TCR beta chain with its context. Its specificity is not known. Sequenced patients had shown CD8+CD57+ cell expansion by flow cytometry. The CDR3 covers 18 residues. J was trimmed by 4 bases and V by 3 bases; bases with no gene match: 12. Germline CDR1 reads SGHRS; CDR2 reads YFSETQ. This entry is derived from a study of CD8+CD57+ T cells in acquired aplastic anemia. Genomic DNA, serving as template, underwent TCR beta VDJ and CDR3 profiling. TCRdb used MiXCR to reprocess the reads, holding one entry per CDR3 protein. The table includes just over 200,000 distinct CDR3 sequences, 55% to 65% detected once. Study results and limitations: Patients and controls shared twenty-nine CD8+ CDR3 sequences, which appeared highly expressed in patients and within their immunodominant clones.

The sequence was collected from a human donor with aplastic anemia. The sequenced sample consisted of sorted CD4+, CD8+, or CD8+CD57+ T cells (not recorded which) from PBMCs. The chain couples TRBV5-1 to TRBJ2-6, with 8 nucleotides matching TRBD1. The CDR3 DNA reads as TGCGCCAGCAGCTGGGCCACAGGGGGAAACACCGGGGCCAACGTCCTGACTTTC. This encodes CASSWATGGNTGANVLTF.